This TCR beta chain is drawn from a study of T cell repertoires in cytomegalovirus infection. TCRdb re-called the reads through MiXCR, storing one row per CDR3 protein. The sample records under 250,000 distinct CDR3 sequences, 6% to 8% being singletons. CDR1 DFQATT and CDR2 SNEGSKA come from the germline V gene (reference sequence). The CDR3 loop spans 16 amino acids. Unmatched junction bases numbered 9, after V lost 0 bases and J lost 3 bases. The origin of this receptor is a human donor in good health (CMV status not recorded). Some clones in this sample may be carry-over from other donors' samples. The sequenced sample consisted of PBMCs. V usage is TRBV20-1 and J usage is TRBJ2-3; 7 bases match TRBD2. The CDR3 sequence is CSARDVTGGRTDTQYF. CDR3 nucleotides: TGCAGTGCTAGAGATGTCACGGGGGGTCGGACAGATACGCAGTATTTT.